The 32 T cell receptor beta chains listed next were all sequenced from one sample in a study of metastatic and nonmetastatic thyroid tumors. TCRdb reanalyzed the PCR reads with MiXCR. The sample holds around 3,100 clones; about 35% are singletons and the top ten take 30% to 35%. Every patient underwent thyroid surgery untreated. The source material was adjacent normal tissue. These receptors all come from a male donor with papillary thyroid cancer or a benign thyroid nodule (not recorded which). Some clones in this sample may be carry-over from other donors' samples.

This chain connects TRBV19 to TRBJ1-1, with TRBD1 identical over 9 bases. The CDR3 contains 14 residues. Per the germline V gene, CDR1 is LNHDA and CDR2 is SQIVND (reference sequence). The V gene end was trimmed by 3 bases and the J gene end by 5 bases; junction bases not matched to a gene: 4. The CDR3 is CASSIDRGRTEAFF. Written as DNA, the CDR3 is TGTGCCAGTAGTATCGACAGGGGGAGGACTGAAGCTTTCTTT.

CDR3 bases: TGTGCCAGCAGCCCCGGGACAGGGTACTTGAACACTGAAGCTTTCTTT. Protein product: CASSPGTGYLNTEAFF. The chain couples TRBV11-1 to TRBJ1-1, with 9 bases that match TRBD1. The V gene's germline CDR1 is SGHAT and CDR2 FQDESV (reference sequence). V lost 5 bases, J lost 0 bases, and 7 bases stayed unmatched. CDR3 length: 16 residues.

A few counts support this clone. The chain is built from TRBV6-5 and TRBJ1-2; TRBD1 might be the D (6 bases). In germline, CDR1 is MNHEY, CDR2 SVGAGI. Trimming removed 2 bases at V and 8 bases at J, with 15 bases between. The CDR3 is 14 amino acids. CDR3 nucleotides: TGTGCCAGCAGTTACGGGGGCAGGTACCCGGGCTACACCTTC. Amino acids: CASSYGGRYPGYTF.

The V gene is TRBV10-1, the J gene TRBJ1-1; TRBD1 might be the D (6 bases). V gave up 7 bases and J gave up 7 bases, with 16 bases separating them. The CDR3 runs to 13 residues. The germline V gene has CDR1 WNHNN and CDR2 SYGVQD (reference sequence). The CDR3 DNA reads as TGCGCCAGCAAAAGACAGGTCGATGATGAAGCTTTCTTT. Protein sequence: CASKRQVDDEAFF.

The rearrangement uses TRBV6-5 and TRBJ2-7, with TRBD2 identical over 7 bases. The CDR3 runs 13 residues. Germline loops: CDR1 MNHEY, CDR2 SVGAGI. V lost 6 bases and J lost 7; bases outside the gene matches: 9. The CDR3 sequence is CASSLEPAGEQYF. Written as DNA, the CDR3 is TGTGCCAGCAGCTTAGAGCCAGCGGGGGAGCAGTACTTC.

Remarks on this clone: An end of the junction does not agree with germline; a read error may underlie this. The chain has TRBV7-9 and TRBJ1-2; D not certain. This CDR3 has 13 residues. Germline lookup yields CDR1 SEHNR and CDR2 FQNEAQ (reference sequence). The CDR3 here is CASSLARLYVYTF. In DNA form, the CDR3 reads TGTGCCAGCAGCTTAGCCAGACTCTATGTCTACACCTTC.

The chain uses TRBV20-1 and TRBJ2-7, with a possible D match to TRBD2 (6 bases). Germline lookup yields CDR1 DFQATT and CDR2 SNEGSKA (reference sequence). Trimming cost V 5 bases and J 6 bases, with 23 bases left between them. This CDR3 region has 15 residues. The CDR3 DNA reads TGCAGTGCTGACCCGATAGGGGACTCACCTGCCGAGCAGTACTTC. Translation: CSADPIGDSPAEQYF.

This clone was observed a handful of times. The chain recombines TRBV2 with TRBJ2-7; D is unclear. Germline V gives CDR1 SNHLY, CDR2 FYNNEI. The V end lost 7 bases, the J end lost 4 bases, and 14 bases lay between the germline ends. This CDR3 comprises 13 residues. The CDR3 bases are TGTGCCAGCATGCATCCTGACCCTTACGAGCAGTACTTC. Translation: CASMHPDPYEQYF.

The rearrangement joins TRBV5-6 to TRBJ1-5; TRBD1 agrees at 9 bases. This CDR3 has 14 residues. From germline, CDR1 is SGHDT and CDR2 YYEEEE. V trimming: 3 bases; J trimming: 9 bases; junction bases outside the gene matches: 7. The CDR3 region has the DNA TGTGCCAGCAGCTGGGGGGACAGGGCGGCGCCCCAGCATTTT. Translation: CASSWGDRAAPQHF.

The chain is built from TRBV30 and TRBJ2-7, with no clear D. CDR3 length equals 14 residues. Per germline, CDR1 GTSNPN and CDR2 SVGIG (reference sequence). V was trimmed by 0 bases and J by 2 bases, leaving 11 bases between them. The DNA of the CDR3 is TGTGCCTGGAGTGTACCAGTGACCGCCTACGAGCAGTACTTC. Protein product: CAWSVPVTAYEQYF. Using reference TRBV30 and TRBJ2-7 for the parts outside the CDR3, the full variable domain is SQTIHQWPATLVQPVGSPLSLECTVEGTSNPNLYWYRQAAGRGLQLLFYSVGIGQISSEVPQNLSASRPQDRQFILSSKKLLLSDSGFYLCAWSVPVTAYEQYFGPGTRLTVT.

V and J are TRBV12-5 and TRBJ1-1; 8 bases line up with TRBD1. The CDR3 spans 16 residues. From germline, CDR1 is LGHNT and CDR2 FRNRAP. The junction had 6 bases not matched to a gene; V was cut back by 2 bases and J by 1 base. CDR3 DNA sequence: TGTGCTAGTGGTTTGACGTGGACAGGGTGGAACACTGAAGCTTTCTTT. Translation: CASGLTWTGWNTEAFF.

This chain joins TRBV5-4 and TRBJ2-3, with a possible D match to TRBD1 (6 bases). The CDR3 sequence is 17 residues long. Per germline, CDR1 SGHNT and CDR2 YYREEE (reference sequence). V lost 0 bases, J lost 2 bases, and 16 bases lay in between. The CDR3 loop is CASSLASVQGHTDTQYF. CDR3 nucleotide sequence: TGTGCCAGCAGCTTGGCATCAGTTCAGGGGCACACAGATACGCAGTATTTT.

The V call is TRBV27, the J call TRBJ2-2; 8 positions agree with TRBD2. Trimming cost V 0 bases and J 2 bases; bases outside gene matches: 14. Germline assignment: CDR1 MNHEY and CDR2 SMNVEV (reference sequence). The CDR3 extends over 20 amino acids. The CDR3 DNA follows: TGTGCCAGCAGTTTATCGAGCGGGAGACTAGGGGCAGGCAACACCGGGGAGCTGTTTTTT. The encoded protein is CASSLSSGRLGAGNTGELFF.

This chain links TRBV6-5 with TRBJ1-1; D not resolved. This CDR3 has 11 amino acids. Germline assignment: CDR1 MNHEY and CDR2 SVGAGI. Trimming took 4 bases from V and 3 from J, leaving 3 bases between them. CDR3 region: CASSSYTEAFF. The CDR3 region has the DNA TGTGCCAGCAGTTCATACACTGAAGCTTTCTTT.

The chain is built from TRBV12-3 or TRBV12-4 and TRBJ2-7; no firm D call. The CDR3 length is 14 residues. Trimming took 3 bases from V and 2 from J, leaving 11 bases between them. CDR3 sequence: CASSFSRGTYEQYF. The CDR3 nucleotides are TGTGCCAGCAGTTTTTCGCGCGGAACCTACGAGCAGTACTTC.

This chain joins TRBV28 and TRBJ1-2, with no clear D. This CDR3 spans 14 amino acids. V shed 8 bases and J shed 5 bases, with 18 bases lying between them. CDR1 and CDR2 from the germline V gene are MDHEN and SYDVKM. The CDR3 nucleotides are TGTGCCAGCGAAGATACGGGCAGCTTTTATGGCTACACCTTC. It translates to CASEDTGSFYGYTF.

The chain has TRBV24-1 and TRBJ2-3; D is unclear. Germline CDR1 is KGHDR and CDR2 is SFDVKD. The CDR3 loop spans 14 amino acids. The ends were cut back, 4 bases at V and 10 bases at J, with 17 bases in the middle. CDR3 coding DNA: TGTGCCACCAGTGAGCGCACTGCATCGAAGCCGCAGTATTTT. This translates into CATSERTASKPQYF.

The DNA of the CDR3 is TGTGCCAGCAGCTTAAGTGTTGGCGGGGAGCTGTTTTTT. Translated, it gives CASSLSVGGELFF. The chain is built from TRBV11-3 and TRBJ2-2, with D hard to call. V lost 2 bases to trimming and J lost 7 bases, with 8 bases between them. CDR3 length: 13 residues. Looked up from germline, CDR1 is SGHNT and CDR2 is YENEEA.

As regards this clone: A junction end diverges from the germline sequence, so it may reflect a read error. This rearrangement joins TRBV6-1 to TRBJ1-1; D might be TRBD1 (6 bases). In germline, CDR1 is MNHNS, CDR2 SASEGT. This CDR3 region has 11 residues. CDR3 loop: CATRVGGEAYF. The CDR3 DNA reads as TGTGCCACGCGGGTAGGGGGTGAAGCTTACTTT.

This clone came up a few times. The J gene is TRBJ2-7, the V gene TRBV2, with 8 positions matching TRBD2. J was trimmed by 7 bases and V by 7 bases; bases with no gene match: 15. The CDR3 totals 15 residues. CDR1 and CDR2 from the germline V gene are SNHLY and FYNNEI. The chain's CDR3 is CASTLIAGRLSEQYF. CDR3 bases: TGTGCCAGCACTCTAATAGCGGGAAGATTATCGGAGCAGTACTTC.

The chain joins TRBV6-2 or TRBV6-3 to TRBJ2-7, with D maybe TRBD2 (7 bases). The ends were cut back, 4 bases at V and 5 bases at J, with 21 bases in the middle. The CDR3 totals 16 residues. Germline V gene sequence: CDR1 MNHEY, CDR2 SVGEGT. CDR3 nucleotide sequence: TGTGCCAGCAGTTCCTCCCGACGGGGGGCTGGGGACGAGCAGTACTTC. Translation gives CASSSSRRGAGDEQYF.

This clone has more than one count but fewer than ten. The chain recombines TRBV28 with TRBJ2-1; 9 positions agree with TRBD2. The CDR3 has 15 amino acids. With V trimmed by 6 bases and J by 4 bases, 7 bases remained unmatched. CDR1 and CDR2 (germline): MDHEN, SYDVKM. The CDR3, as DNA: TGTGCCAGCAGCATCGGGACTAGCAGTTACAATGAGCAGTTCTTC. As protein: CASSIGTSSYNEQFF. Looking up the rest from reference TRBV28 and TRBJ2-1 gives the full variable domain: DVKVTQSSRYLVKRTGEKVFLECVQDMDHENMFWYRQDPGLGLRLIYFSYDVKMKEKGDIPEGYSVSREKKERFSLILESASTNQTSMYLCASSIGTSSYNEQFFGPGTRLTVL.

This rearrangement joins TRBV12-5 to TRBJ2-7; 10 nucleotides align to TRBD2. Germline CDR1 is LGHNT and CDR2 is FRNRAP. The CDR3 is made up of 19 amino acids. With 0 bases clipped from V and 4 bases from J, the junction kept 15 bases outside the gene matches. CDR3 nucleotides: TGTGCTAGTGGTTTGGTCTCCAGGGTCCCTAGCGGGAGTTCGTACGAGCAGTACTTC. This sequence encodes CASGLVSRVPSGSSYEQYF.

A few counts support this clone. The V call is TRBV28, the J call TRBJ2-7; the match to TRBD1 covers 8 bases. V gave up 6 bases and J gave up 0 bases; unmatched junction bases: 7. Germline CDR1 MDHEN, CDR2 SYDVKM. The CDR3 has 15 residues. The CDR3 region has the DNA TGTGCCAGCAGCTACGGGACAGGAAGCTCCTACGAGCAGTACTTC. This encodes CASSYGTGSSYEQYF.

CDR3: CASRKDTYSGNTIYF. Here the CDR3 DNA reads TGTGCCAGCAGGAAAGACACCTACTCTGGAAACACCATATATTTT. The chain has TRBV2 and TRBJ1-3; D gene ambiguous. V lost 6 bases, J lost 0 bases, and 12 bases lay in between. The CDR3 is 15 amino acids. CDR1 is SNHLY and CDR2 is FYNNEI in the germline V gene. The full variable domain, in which reference TRBV2 and TRBJ1-3 provide the parts outside the CDR3, is EPEVTQTPSHQVTQMGQEVILRCVPISNHLYFYWYRQILGQKVEFLVSFYNNEISEKSEIFDDQFSVERPDGSNFTLKIRSTKLEDSAMYFCASRKDTYSGNTIYFGEGSWLTVV.

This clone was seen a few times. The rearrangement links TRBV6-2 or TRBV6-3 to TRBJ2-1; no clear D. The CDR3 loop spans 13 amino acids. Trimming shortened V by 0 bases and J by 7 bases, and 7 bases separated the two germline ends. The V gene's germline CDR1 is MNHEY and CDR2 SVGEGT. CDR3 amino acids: CASSYSSGNEQFF. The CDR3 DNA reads TGTGCCAGCAGTTACTCATCTGGGAATGAGCAGTTCTTC.

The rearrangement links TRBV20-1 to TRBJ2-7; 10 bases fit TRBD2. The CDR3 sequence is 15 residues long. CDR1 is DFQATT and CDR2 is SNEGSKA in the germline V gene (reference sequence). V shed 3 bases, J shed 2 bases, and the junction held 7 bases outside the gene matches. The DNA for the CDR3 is TGCAGTGCTAGGGGTTCTAGCGGGAGAACCTACGAGCAGTACTTC. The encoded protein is CSARGSSGRTYEQYF.

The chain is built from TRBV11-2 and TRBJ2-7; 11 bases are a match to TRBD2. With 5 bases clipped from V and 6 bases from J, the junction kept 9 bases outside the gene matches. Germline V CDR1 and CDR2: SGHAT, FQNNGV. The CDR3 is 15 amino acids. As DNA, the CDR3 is TGTGCCAGCAGCCCGGAACTAGCGGGAGAATCCGAGCAGTACTTC. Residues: CASSPELAGESEQYF.

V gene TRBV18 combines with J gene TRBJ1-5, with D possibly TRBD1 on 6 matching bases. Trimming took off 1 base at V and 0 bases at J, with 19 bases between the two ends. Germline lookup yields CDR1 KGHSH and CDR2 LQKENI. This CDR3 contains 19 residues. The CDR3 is CASSPQLRTGFGSNQPQHF. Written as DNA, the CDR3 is TGTGCCAGCTCACCACAACTCAGAACAGGGTTTGGTAGCAATCAGCCCCAGCATTTT.

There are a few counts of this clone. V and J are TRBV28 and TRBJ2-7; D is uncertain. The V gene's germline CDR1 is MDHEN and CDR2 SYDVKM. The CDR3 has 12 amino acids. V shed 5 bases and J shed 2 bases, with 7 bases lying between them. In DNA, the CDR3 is TGTGCCAGCAGTCCTAAGCCCTACGAGCAGTACTTC. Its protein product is CASSPKPYEQYF. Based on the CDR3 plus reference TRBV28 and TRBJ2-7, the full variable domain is DVKVTQSSRYLVKRTGEKVFLECVQDMDHENMFWYRQDPGLGLRLIYFSYDVKMKEKGDIPEGYSVSREKKERFSLILESASTNQTSMYLCASSPKPYEQYFGPGTRLTVT.

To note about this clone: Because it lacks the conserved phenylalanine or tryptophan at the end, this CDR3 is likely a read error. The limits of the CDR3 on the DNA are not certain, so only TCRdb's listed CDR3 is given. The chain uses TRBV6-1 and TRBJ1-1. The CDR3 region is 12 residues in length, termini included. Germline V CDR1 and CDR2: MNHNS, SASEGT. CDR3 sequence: CASSESWAEAYC.

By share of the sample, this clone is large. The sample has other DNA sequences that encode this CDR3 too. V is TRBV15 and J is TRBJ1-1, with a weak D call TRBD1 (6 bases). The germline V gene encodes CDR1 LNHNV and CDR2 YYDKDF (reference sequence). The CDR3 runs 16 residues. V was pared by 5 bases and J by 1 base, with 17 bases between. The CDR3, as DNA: TGTGCCACCAGCTCGAGCTACAGGGATGGGAACACTGAAGCTTTCTTT. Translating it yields CATSSSYRDGNTEAFF.